The 10 T cell receptor beta chains below were found in one sample sequenced in a study of shared T cell receptors in the human thymus. Libraries were prepared by immunoSEQ multiplex PCR; TCRdb keeps only in-frame clonotypes and omits some of them. The top ten clones hold about 0.014% of a sample with roughly 550,000 clones, approximately 78% of them seen once. The sample was also reused in another study, on human thymus T cells.

Sequencing was done on a sample of thymocytes. All receptors derive from a boy less than two years old with a congenital heart defect.

The CDR3 bases are TGTGCCAGCAGCCAAGATAGCCTGGCCCGGCACAATGAGCAGTTCTTC. Protein product: CASSQDSLARHNEQFF. The V gene is TRBV14, the J gene TRBJ2-1; no clear D. V was shortened by 0 bases and J by 5 bases, with 14 bases between the two germline ends. The CDR3 consists of 16 residues. Per the germline V gene, CDR1 is SGHDN and CDR2 is FVKESK.

This rearrangement joins TRBV5-8 to TRBJ2-2, with TRBD2 matching 8 bases. CDR3 length: 17 residues. J lost 6 bases, V lost 2 bases, and 12 bases had no gene match. The V gene's germline CDR1 is SGHTS and CDR2 YDEGEE. The CDR3 DNA is TGTGCCAGCAGCTTAGGACGGGAGGGCCCATCGGCCGGGGAGCTGTTTTTT. Translated, it gives CASSLGREGPSAGELFF.

This clone was observed a single time. The V gene is TRBV5-6, the J gene TRBJ2-1; 10 bases match TRBD2. The junction had 11 bases not matched to a gene; V was cut back by 4 bases and J by 10 bases. The CDR3 covers 15 residues. The germline gives CDR1 SGHDT, CDR2 YYEEEE. CDR3 sequence reads: CASSMRPAGGGEQFF. The CDR3, as DNA: TGTGCCAGCAGCATGCGGCCAGCGGGAGGGGGGGAGCAGTTCTTC.

The rearrangement joins TRBV7-9 to TRBJ2-7; 9 bases are shared with TRBD2. Germline trimming cut 0 bases from V and 1 base from J; bases unmatched to any gene: 7. Germline assignment: CDR1 SEHNR and CDR2 FQNEAQ (reference sequence). This CDR3 has 17 residues. The CDR3 DNA is TGTGCCAGCAGCTTAGCCCAGACTAGCGGCCCGTCCTACGAGCAGTACTTC. Residues: CASSLAQTSGPSYEQYF. Full variable domain (missing parts from reference TRBV7-9 and TRBJ2-7): DTGVSQNPRHKITKRGQNVTFRCDPISEHNRLYWYRQTLGQGPEFLTYFQNEAQLEKSRLLSDRFSAERPKGSFSTLEIQRTEQGDSAMYLCASSLAQTSGPSYEQYFGPGTRLTVT.

J is TRBJ2-7 and V is TRBV6-5, with 9 bases aligning to TRBD2. Germline CDR1 and CDR2: MNHEY and SVGAGI. This CDR3 spans 16 amino acids. Losses at the gene ends were 0 bases for V and 7 bases for J; bases not matched to a gene: 10. The CDR3 nucleotides are TGTGCCAGCAGTTACTCGGGGACTAGCTCCGGAGGGGAGCAGTACTTC. This encodes CASSYSGTSSGGEQYF.

The chain links TRBV6-1 to TRBJ1-1; D might be TRBD1 (6 bases). CDR3 length: 14 residues. Trimming cost V 4 bases and J 4 bases, with 13 bases left between them. Germline V lookup: CDR1 MNHNS, CDR2 SASEGT. In nucleotides, the CDR3 is TGTGCCAGCAGTGGGGAACAGGGTGGCACTGAAGCTTTCTTT. It encodes CASSGEQGGTEAFF.

This chain connects TRBV28 to TRBJ1-5; 7 nucleotides align to TRBD1. The CDR3 runs 18 residues. Germline V gene lookup returns CDR1 MDHEN and CDR2 SYDVKM. V lost 5 bases and J lost 2; bases outside the gene matches: 15. The CDR3 spells CASSKTDRRDVGNQPQHF. In DNA, the CDR3 is TGTGCCAGCAGTAAGACGGACAGGAGGGATGTGGGCAATCAGCCCCAGCATTTT.

This chain uses TRBV14 with TRBJ2-5, with 8 bases lining up with TRBD1. Germline values: CDR1 SGHDN, CDR2 FVKESK. CDR3 length: 16 amino acids. Trimming took 5 bases from V and 5 from J; bases not matched to a gene: 13. CDR3 in amino acids: CASSTLGAGGDETQYF. The CDR3 DNA reads as TGTGCCAGCAGCACTCTCGGGGCAGGGGGCGACGAGACCCAGTACTTC. The full variable domain, in which reference TRBV14 and TRBJ2-5 provide the parts outside the CDR3, is EAGVTQFPSHSVIEKGQTVTLRCDPISGHDNLYWYRRVMGKEIKFLLHFVKESKQDESGMPNNRFLAERTGGTYSTLKVQPAELEDSGVYFCASSTLGAGGDETQYFGPGTRLLVL.

This chain connects TRBV28 to TRBJ2-3, with 10 bases lining up with TRBD2. Trimming at V came to 4 bases and at J to 1 base, leaving 8 bases not matched to a gene. The CDR3 runs to 17 residues. Germline CDR1 reads MDHEN; CDR2 reads SYDVKM. The CDR3 here is CASSSGTSEEGTDTQYF. CDR3 in DNA: TGTGCCAGCAGTTCCGGGACTAGCGAGGAGGGCACAGATACGCAGTATTTT.

This sequence joins TRBV28 and TRBJ1-5; D not resolved. V was clipped by 5 bases and J by 5 bases, with 4 bases between them. This CDR3 has 11 amino acids. Per germline, CDR1 MDHEN and CDR2 SYDVKM. The CDR3, as DNA: TGTGCCAGCAGTCCTGATCAGCCCCAGCATTTT. Its translation is CASSPDQPQHF.